The rows below give T cell receptor beta chains drawn from one sample of a study of T cell changes during pregnancy in multiple sclerosis. Method: immunoSEQ multiplex PCR; TCRdb's copy keeps in-frame clones and lacks some. This table holds tens of thousands of clones, more than 70% found once. This specimen consisted of CD8+ T cells from peripheral blood mononuclear cells, obtained after pregnancy. The receptors were gathered from a female donor in good health, enrolled as a control in a pregnancy study. Both conserved end residues are part of each CDR3. The D gene is left open where the match is weak. Only some rows state a clone size, as once, few, many or a class for expanded clones.

CDR3 protein	CDR3 DNA	D gene	V gene	J gene	clone size
CASSEAGTSVNNEQFF	TGTGCCAGCAGTGAAGCCGGGACTAGCGTAAACAATGAGCAGTTCTTC	TRBD2	TRBV2	TRBJ2-1	.
CASSLQGANEKLFF	TGTGCCAGCAGCTTACAGGGGGCTAATGAAAAACTGTTTTTT	TRBD1	TRBV5-8	TRBJ1-4	few
CASSFGLSGGVYGYTF	TGTGCCAGCAGCTTCGGACTGTCGGGGGGCGTCTATGGCTACACCTTC	.	TRBV7-9	TRBJ1-2	.
CASSVGAGAEAFF	TGTGCCAGCAGCGTAGGGGCAGGGGCTGAAGCTTTCTTT	.	TRBV9	TRBJ1-1	.
CASSLGDIFMNTEAFF	TGTGCCAGCAGCTTGGGAGACATATTCATGAACACTGAAGCTTTCTTT	.	TRBV5-5	TRBJ1-1	.
CASSSAGGERREQYF	TGTGCCAGCAGTAGTGCAGGGGGCGAGCGGAGAGAGCAGTACTTC	TRBD1	TRBV6-5	TRBJ2-7	once
CASSGVSYEQYF	TGTGCCAGCTCGGGGGTGTCCTACGAGCAGTACTTC	.	TRBV9	TRBJ2-7	.
CASSSTGSREKLFF	TGTGCCAGCAGCTCGACAGGGTCCCGTGAAAAACTGTTTTTT	TRBD1	TRBV7-8	TRBJ1-4	.
CASSFMGLATYEQYF	TGTGCCAGCAGTTTCATGGGACTAGCGACCTACGAGCAGTACTTC	TRBD2	TRBV7-2	TRBJ2-7	.
CASRGVSSGADTQYF	TGTGCCAGCAGGGGGGTGTCTAGCGGAGCAGATACGCAGTATTTT	TRBD2	TRBV7-9	TRBJ2-3	.
CSVESAGELFF	TGCAGCGTTGAGAGTGCCGGGGAGCTGTTTTTT	.	TRBV29-1	TRBJ2-2	.
CASSQDRPSGGSNTEAFF	TGCGCCAGCAGCCAAGACCGCCCCTCTGGGGGCTCGAACACTGAAGCTTTCTTT	.	TRBV4-3	TRBJ1-1	.
CASSFSGGAFEKLFF	TGCGCCAGCAGCTTCTCGGGGGGCGCGTTTGAAAAACTGTTTTTT	.	TRBV5-1	TRBJ1-4	.
CASSLAGWETQYF	TGTGCCAGCAGCTTGGCGGGATGGGAGACCCAGTACTTC	.	TRBV7-3	TRBJ2-5	.
CASSQAGGVRTEAFF	TGCGCCAGCAGCCAAGCTGGGGGGGTACGGACTGAAGCTTTCTTT	.	TRBV4-3	TRBJ1-1	once
CASSPGRGLAFEQYF	TGTGCCAGCAGCCCCGGCCGTGGGCTAGCCTTCGAGCAGTACTTC	.	TRBV13	TRBJ2-7	medium-sized
CASSQDFSDTEAFF	TGCGCCAGCAGCCAAGATTTTTCGGACACTGAAGCTTTCTTT	.	TRBV4-3	TRBJ1-1	medium-sized
CASSLSGGTEQYF	TGTGCTAGCAGCTTATCCGGGGGAACCGAGCAGTACTTC	.	TRBV7-7	TRBJ2-7	few
CASSHPSQDSRTEAFF	TGTGCCAGCAGCCACCCCAGCCAGGACAGTAGGACTGAAGCTTTCTTT	.	TRBV7-9	TRBJ1-1	.
CASKEGENTEAFF	TGTGCCAGTAAGGAGGGAGAGAACACTGAAGCTTTCTTT	.	TRBV19	TRBJ1-1	.
CASSMWGEAHSGNTIYF	TGTGCCAGTAGTATGTGGGGCGAAGCGCACTCTGGAAACACCATATATTTT	.	TRBV19	TRBJ1-3	.
CASSSDTQYF	TGTGCCAGCTCGTCGGATACGCAGTATTTT	.	TRBV7-8	TRBJ2-3	once
CASSQDSRPNGYTF	TGCGCCAGCAGCCAAGATAGCAGACCTAATGGCTACACCTTC	.	TRBV4-3	TRBJ1-2	.
CASSAPAGAFGQFF	TGTGCCAGCAGTGCCCCCGCGGGGGCTTTCGGGCAGTTCTTC	.	TRBV2	TRBJ2-1	.
CASRFSDSPEPGNTIYF	TGTGCCAGCAGATTCTCGGACAGCCCTGAGCCTGGAAACACCATATATTTT	.	TRBV4-2	TRBJ1-3	.
CASSRGGTIEAFF	TGCGCCAGCAGCCGGGGGGGTACAATAGAAGCTTTCTTT	.	TRBV5-1	TRBJ1-1	.
CASSQDGGEGQYF	TGTGCCAGCAGCCAAGATGGAGGAGAGGGGCAGTACTTC	.	TRBV4-2	TRBJ2-7	.
CASSPPNRGDNSPLHF	TGTGCCAGCAGTCCACCCAACCGGGGGGACAATTCACCCCTCCACTTT	.	TRBV27	TRBJ1-6	.
CASSGGTGGHYGYTF	TGTGCCAGCAGCGGCGGGACAGGGGGCCACTATGGCTACACCTTC	TRBD1	TRBV9	TRBJ1-2	.
CASSSSVNTEAFF	TGTGCCAGCAGTTCCTCGGTGAACACTGAAGCTTTCTTT	.	TRBV7-3	TRBJ1-1	.
CASNKKAASNQPQHF	TGTGCCAGCAACAAGAAGGCGGCAAGCAATCAGCCCCAGCATTTT	.	TRBV6-9	TRBJ1-5	.
CASSQSGGSQETQYF	TGCGCCAGCAGCCAATCTGGGGGGTCACAAGAGACCCAGTACTTC	.	TRBV4-3	TRBJ2-5	once
CASSLEGGDGSEQYF	TGTGCCAGCAGCTTAGAGGGGGGGGACGGGAGCGAGCAGTACTTC	.	TRBV7-3	TRBJ2-7	.
CASSTQVNYGYTF	TGTGCCAGCAGCACCCAGGTGAACTATGGCTACACCTTC	.	TRBV6-5	TRBJ1-2	.
CASRPGIQETQYF	TGTGCCAGCAGACCGGGGATTCAAGAGACCCAGTACTTC	.	TRBV7-9	TRBJ2-5	.
CASGQLGNTIYF	TGTGCCAGCGGCCAACTCGGGAACACCATATATTTT	.	TRBV6-6	TRBJ1-3	.
CASSGASGGAVDEQFF	TGTGCCAGCAGCGGAGCTAGCGGGGGGGCCGTGGATGAGCAGTTCTTC	TRBD2	TRBV9	TRBJ2-1	.
CASSAAGYSPLHF	TGTGCCAGCAGTGCAGCAGGGTATTCACCCCTCCACTTT	.	TRBV27	TRBJ1-6	.
CATTLRQAVSGNTIYF	TGTGCCACCACCCTGAGACAGGCGGTCTCTGGAAACACCATATATTTT	.	TRBV15	TRBJ1-3	.
CASSSGQLNSPLHF	TGTGCCAGCAGTTCCGGACAGCTTAATTCACCCCTCCACTTT	.	TRBV27	TRBJ1-6	.
CASSPNERGYTF	TGTGCCAGCAGTCCCAACGAGCGTGGCTACACCTTC	.	TRBV6-5	TRBJ1-2	medium-sized
CASSFGSQETQYF	TGTGCCAGCAGTTTTGGGAGCCAAGAGACCCAGTACTTC	.	TRBV27	TRBJ2-5	.
CASSRTQGASNQPQHF	TGTGCCAGCAGCCGAACACAGGGGGCGAGCAATCAGCCCCAGCATTTT	TRBD1	TRBV27	TRBJ1-5	.
CATGTLQLRQPQHF	TGTGCCACCGGCACCTTACAGCTTCGTCAGCCCCAGCATTTT	.	TRBV15	TRBJ1-5	.
CASSFWTGVSNQPQHF	TGTGCCAGCAGTTTTTGGACAGGGGTAAGCAATCAGCCCCAGCATTTT	TRBD1	TRBV28	TRBJ1-5	.
CASSPRGQGTYEQYF	TGTGCCAGCAGCCCTCGGGGACAGGGAACCTACGAGCAGTACTTC	TRBD1	TRBV13	TRBJ2-7	.
CASRRAGRNSNQPQHF	TGTGCAAGTCGCCGCGCGGGACGGAATAGCAATCAGCCCCAGCATTTT	.	TRBV12-2	TRBJ1-5	.
CASSLGQGNTGELFF	TGTGCTAGCAGCTTAGGACAGGGGAACACCGGGGAGCTGTTTTTT	TRBD1	TRBV7-7	TRBJ2-2	.
CASSSTSGLTDTQYF	TGTGCCAGCAGCTCGACTAGCGGATTGACAGATACGCAGTATTTT	TRBD2	TRBV7-2	TRBJ2-3	.
CAISDRVQWDSPLHF	TGTGCCATCAGTGACAGGGTGCAATGGGATTCACCCCTCCACTTT	.	TRBV10-3	TRBJ1-6	.
CASSQDQGQNFNQPQHF	TGCGCCAGCAGCCAAGATCAAGGACAGAACTTCAATCAGCCCCAGCATTTT	.	TRBV4-1	TRBJ1-5	.
CASSPLAGTTGELFF	TGTGCCAGCAGCCCCCTAGCGGGGACCACCGGGGAGCTGTTTTTT	TRBD2	TRBV4-2	TRBJ2-2	.
CSVPAGGYEQYF	TGCAGCGTTCCCGCGGGGGGCTACGAGCAGTACTTC	TRBD2	TRBV29-1	TRBJ2-7	.
CSVGDRGTTEAFF	TGCAGCGTTGGGGACAGGGGGACCACTGAAGCTTTCTTT	TRBD1	TRBV29-1	TRBJ1-1	.